This T cell receptor (beta chain) appears in the sequencing data of a study of OX40 agonist ivuxolimab in advanced cancers. The table came from immunoSEQ multiplex PCR; TCRdb's copy has only in-frame clones and leaves some out. The profile covers about 98,000 clones, with approximately 88% appearing a single time and approximately 0.5% taken by the ten largest. The CDR3 contains 13 residues. CDR1 and CDR2 (germline): LNHDA, SQIVND (reference sequence). V was shortened by 1 base and J by 4 bases, with 7 bases between the two germline ends. The rearrangement links TRBV19 to TRBJ1-2; D is unclear. This TCR came from an adult with an advanced solid tumor such as melanoma, head and neck, liver or kidney cancer. Sequencing was performed on CD4+ or CD8+ T cells sorted from blood, taken in a trial of the OX40 agonist ivuxolimab. The CDR3 region has the DNA TGTGCCAGTAGTATAGGGGGAACCTATGGCTACACCTTC. The encoded protein is CASSIGGTYGYTF.